Below, one TCR beta chain is given with its context. The antigen is undetermined. These data originate in a study of somatic mutations in cytotoxic T cells in rheumatoid arthritis. Study-level background: Patients had 25 to 30 ml EDTA blood drawn right after diagnosis, before any treatment. Including V beta1+ cells that were sequenced for TCRB, some T-cell populations stained with V beta antibodies were flow-sorted at nearly 100% purity.

Only in-frame clones appear in the TCRdb table, and some are missing; sequencing was by immunoSEQ multiplex PCR. Seen here are approximately 18,000 clones, 65% to 80% observed once, and the top ten hold 4.8%. Study-level points and caveats: There was no knowledge of the antigen targets of the expanded CD8+ clones. The largest CD8+ clone made up over 20% of CD8+ cells in 8 of 65 patients.

CDR3 length equals 12 residues. The germline V gene encodes CDR1 MNHNS and CDR2 SASEGT. The ends were cut back, 3 bases at V and 4 bases at J, with 6 bases in the middle. This TCR was sampled from an adult with rheumatoid arthritis. V and J are TRBV6-1 and TRBJ1-1, with D hard to call. Sequenced input: CD8+ T cells sorted from blood. The CDR3 protein is CASSDQLTEAFF. The CDR3 DNA reads as TGTGCCAGCAGTGATCAGCTCACTGAAGCTTTCTTT.